These 9 T cell receptor beta chains came from one sample sequenced in a study of metastatic and nonmetastatic thyroid tumors. All patients were treatment-naive before thyroid surgery. TCRdb called clones again from the PCR reads with MiXCR. The sample has roughly 34,000 clones, 20% to 25% seen once. The sample taken for sequencing was tumor tissue. The receptor set was obtained from a male donor with papillary thyroid cancer or a benign thyroid nodule (not recorded which). Some clones in this sample may be carry-over from other donors' samples.

This clone was picked up a small number of times. The chain combines TRBV27 with TRBJ1-2; D is perhaps TRBD1 (6 bases). The CDR3 is 13 amino acids. Trimming cost V 6 bases and J 2 bases, with 10 bases left between them. Germline loops: CDR1 MNHEY, CDR2 SMNVEV (reference sequence). The CDR3 DNA sequence: TGTGCCAGCAGCCAAACAGGGAACTATGGCTACACCTTC. Amino acid sequence: CASSQTGNYGYTF.

There are many counts of this clone. This chain uses TRBV20-1 with TRBJ2-5, with 9 bases lining up with TRBD1. J was trimmed by 5 bases and V by 6 bases; bases with no gene match: 7. Germline V gene data show CDR1 as DFQATT and CDR2 as SNEGSKA (reference sequence). This CDR3 is 13 amino acids long. The DNA of the CDR3 is TGCAGTGCCCAGGGACAGGGACATGAGACCCAGTACTTC. The encoded protein is CSAQGQGHETQYF.

This clone occurred a few times. The V gene is TRBV6-2 or TRBV6-3, the J gene TRBJ1-5; 8 bases agree with TRBD1. V lost 4 bases, J lost 4 bases, and 6 bases stayed unmatched. This CDR3 comprises 15 residues. CDR1 MNHEY and CDR2 SVGEGT come from the germline V gene. The CDR3 DNA is TGTGCCAGCAGTTCTTGGGACAGGCTGAATCAGCCCCAGCATTTT. Translated, it gives CASSSWDRLNQPQHF.

This clone occurred many times. This sequence joins TRBV27 and TRBJ2-5, with D perhaps matching TRBD2 (6 bases). The CDR3 is made up of 15 amino acids. V dropped 3 bases and J dropped 2 bases, with 13 bases sitting between them. The germline CDR1 and CDR2 sequences are MNHEY and SMNVEV (reference sequence). For the CDR3, the DNA is TGTGCCAGCAGTTTCGGAGGGGCGCATCAAGAGACCCAGTACTTC. Its protein is CASSFGGAHQETQYF.

Ten or more counts support this clone. The V and J genes are TRBV5-1 and TRBJ1-1, with 9 positions matching TRBD1. CDR1 and CDR2 from the germline V gene are SGHRS and YFSETQ. This CDR3 spans 16 amino acids. With 3 bases clipped from V and 5 bases from J, the junction kept 11 bases outside the gene matches. The CDR3 protein is CASSSGQGGKVTEAFF. The CDR3 DNA follows: TGCGCCAGCAGCTCGGGACAGGGCGGTAAGGTTACTGAAGCTTTCTTT. Complete variable domain (other parts from reference TRBV5-1 and TRBJ1-1): KAGVTQTPRYLIKTRGQQVTLSCSPISGHRSVSWYQQTPGQGLQFLFEYFSETQRNKGNFPGRFSGRQFSNSRSEMNVSTLELGDSALYLCASSSGQGGKVTEAFFGQGTRLTVV.

This clone was counted ten times or more. The chain joins TRBV5-5 to TRBJ2-3; the D is unclear. Germline V gene data show CDR1 as SGHKS and CDR2 as YYEKEE (reference sequence). The CDR3 is 13 residues long. The ends were cut back, 4 bases at V and 1 base at J, with 7 bases in the middle. The CDR3 reads CASSPQGTDTQYF. As DNA, the CDR3 is TGTGCCAGCAGCCCGCAGGGCACAGATACGCAGTATTTT. The full variable domain, its missing parts supplied by reference TRBV5-5 and TRBJ2-3, is DAGVTQSPTHLIKTRGQQVTLRCSPISGHKSVSWYQQVLGQGPQFIFQYYEKEERGRGNFPDRFSARQFPNYSSELNVNALLLGDSALYLCASSPQGTDTQYFGPGTRLTVL.

The sample holds many counts of this clone. This chain joins TRBV28 and TRBJ1-2; perhaps TRBD1 as D (6 bases). V dropped 6 bases and J dropped 4 bases, with 21 bases sitting between them. Germline V lookup: CDR1 MDHEN, CDR2 SYDVKM. The CDR3 sequence is 16 residues long. In nucleotides, the CDR3 is TGTGCCAGCAGACTTACAGGGTCGACTAATTTCTATGGCTACACCTTC. It yields the protein CASRLTGSTNFYGYTF.

There are a few counts of this clone. The V call is TRBV7-2, the J call TRBJ2-7; no definite D call. V dropped 3 bases and J dropped 0 bases, with 6 bases sitting between them. CDR3 length equals 13 residues. CDR1 is SGHTA, CDR2 FQGNSA, per germline. CDR3 protein: CASSLSSSYEQYF. CDR3 DNA: TGTGCCAGCAGCTTGAGCAGCTCCTACGAGCAGTACTTC.

This clone was seen at least ten times. This same CDR3 is encoded by further DNA sequences in the sample. The gene calls are TRBV27 and TRBJ2-3; TRBD2 matches 9 bases. The CDR3 totals 15 residues. CDR1 and CDR2 (germline): MNHEY, SMNVEV (reference sequence). V shed 5 bases and J 6 bases; nucleotides not matched to a gene: 9. The CDR3 region has the DNA TGTGCCAGCAGTATCCTTAGCGGGAGAGCCGATACGCAGTATTTT. It translates to CASSILSGRADTQYF.